This paragraph covers one T cell receptor beta chain sequence. Its specificity is not known. The table came from immunoSEQ multiplex PCR; TCRdb's copy has only in-frame clones and leaves some out. The data show 190,000 or so clones, approximately 84% seen once. This record belongs to a study of cytomegalovirus exposure and HLA in healthy donors. General observations from the study: While the bulk of TCR sequences proved rare, some public TCRs turned up in many donors. The tendency of first-cohort TCR clusters to co-occur in the approximately 120 validation repertoires was identified by a subsequent analysis.

CDR1 is KGHSH, CDR2 LQKENI, per germline. V lost 3 bases, J lost 1 base, and 5 bases stayed unmatched. There are 15 residues in the CDR3. Sequenced sample: PBMCs. This receptor was identified in a woman younger than 30 in good health and CMV-seropositive. The J gene is TRBJ1-1, the V gene TRBV18, with TRBD1 identical over 7 bases. The DNA for the CDR3 is TGTGCCAGCTCACCCACGGGACAGAAGAACACTGAAGCTTTCTTT. This translates into CASSPTGQKNTEAFF.